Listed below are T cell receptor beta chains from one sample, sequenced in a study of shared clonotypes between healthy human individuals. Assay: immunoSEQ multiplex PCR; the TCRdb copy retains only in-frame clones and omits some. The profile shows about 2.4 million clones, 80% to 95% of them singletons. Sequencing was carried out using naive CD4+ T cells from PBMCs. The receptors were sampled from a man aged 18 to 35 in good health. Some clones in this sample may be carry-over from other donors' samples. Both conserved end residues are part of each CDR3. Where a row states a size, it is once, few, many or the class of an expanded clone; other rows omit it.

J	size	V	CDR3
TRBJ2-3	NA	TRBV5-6	CASSLFLAGRGTDTQYF
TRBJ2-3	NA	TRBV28	CASSDTDTQYF
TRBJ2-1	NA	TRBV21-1	CASSKERASDQQFF
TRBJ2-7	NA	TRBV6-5	CASRLGQGGSYEQYF
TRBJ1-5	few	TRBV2	CATTPGSRDQPQHF
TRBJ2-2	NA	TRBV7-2	CASSLSSGSLYTGELFF
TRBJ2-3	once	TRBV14	CASSLGSGSTDTQYF
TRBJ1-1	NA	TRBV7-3	CASSTGQLTEAFF
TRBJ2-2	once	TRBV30	CAHTTPGRTGELFF
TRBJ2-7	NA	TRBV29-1	CSVGRVLAGEQYF
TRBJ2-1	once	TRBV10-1	CASSEGGRGDYNEQFF
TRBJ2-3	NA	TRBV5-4	CASSSARAADTQYF
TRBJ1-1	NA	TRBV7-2	CASSLGWGGNTEAFF
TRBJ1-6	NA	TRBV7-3	CASSLMTVNSPLHF
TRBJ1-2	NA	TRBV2	CASSEPDTGLDGYTF
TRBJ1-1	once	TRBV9	CASSVSVGATEAFF
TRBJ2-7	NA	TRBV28	CARIYMLGRVTYEQYF
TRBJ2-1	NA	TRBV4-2	CASRQSDTSSYNEQFF
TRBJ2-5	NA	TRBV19	CASSIRTSGQETQYF
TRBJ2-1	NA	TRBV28	CASSLGGSYNEQFF
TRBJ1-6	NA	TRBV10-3	CAISEWALPNSPLHF
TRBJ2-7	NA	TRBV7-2	CASSFEQGSEQYF
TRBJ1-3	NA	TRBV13	CASRDLGTLTGNTIYF
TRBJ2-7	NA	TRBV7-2	CASSSRNSYEQYF
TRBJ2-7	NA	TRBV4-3	CASSQDVDRATAYEQYF
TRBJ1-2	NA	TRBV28	CASSLPTGGVFGYTF
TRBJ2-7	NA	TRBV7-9	CASSWTSADEQYF
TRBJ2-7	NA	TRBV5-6	CASSLEGLAGLYEQYF
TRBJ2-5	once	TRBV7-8	CASSFRRTNGETQYF
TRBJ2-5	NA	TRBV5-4	CASSLARLAGGSQETQYF
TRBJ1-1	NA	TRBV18	CASSNTGGASTEAFF
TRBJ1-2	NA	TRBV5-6	CASSATGTGFVRGYTF
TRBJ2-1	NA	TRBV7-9	CASSLVPTRAGEQFF
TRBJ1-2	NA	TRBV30	CAWKAPGPLYGYTF
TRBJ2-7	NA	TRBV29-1	CSGRFSGTGREQYF
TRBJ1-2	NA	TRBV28	CASSLQGNYGYTF
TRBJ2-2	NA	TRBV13	CASSPHRDRDATGELFF
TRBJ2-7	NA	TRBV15	CATSRERMGSYEQYF
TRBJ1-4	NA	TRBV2	CASRGGPNEKLFF
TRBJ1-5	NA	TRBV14	CASSQGGTYSNQPQHF
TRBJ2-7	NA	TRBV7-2	CASSLGTGLSYEQYF
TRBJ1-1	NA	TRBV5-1	CASSLDDRAPEAFF
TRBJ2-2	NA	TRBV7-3	CASSLEMAGELFF
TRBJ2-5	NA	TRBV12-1	CASGYPGEQETQYF
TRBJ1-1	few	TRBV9	CASTPWGGANTEAFF
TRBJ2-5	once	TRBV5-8	CASSPQGLALGTQYF
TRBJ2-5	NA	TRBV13	CASSLRRLAGNQETQYF
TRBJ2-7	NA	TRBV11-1	CASSLVRGGGKEQYF
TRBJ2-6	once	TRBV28	CASSLRANVLTF
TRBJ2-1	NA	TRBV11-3	CASSPRAGGSYNEQFF
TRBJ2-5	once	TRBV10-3	CAIGGPGGRKGQETQYF
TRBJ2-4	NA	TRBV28	CASTPFALLAKNIQYF
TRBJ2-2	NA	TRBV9	CASSVVGNTGELFF
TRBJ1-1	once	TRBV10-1	CAPNNRVWGNTEAFF